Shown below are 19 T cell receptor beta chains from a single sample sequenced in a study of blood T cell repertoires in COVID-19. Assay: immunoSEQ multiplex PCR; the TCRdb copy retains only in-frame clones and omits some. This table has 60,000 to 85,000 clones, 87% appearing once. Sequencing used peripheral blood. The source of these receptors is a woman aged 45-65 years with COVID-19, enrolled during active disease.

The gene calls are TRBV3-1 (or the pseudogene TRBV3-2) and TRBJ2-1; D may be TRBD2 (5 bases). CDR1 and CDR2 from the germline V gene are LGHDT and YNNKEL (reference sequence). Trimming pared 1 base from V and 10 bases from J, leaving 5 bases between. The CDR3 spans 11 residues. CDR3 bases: TGTGCCAGCAGCCAAGGACTAGAGCAGTTCTTC. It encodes CASSQGLEQFF.

The CDR3 sequence is CAIAGVGSTDTQYF. The CDR3 DNA sequence: TGTGCCATAGCGGGAGTGGGGAGCACAGATACGCAGTATTTT. The rearrangement joins TRBV28 to TRBJ2-3; 9 positions agree with TRBD2. Germline loops: CDR1 MDHEN, CDR2 SYDVKM. With V trimmed by 10 bases and J by 0 bases, 5 bases remained unmatched. This CDR3 comprises 14 residues.

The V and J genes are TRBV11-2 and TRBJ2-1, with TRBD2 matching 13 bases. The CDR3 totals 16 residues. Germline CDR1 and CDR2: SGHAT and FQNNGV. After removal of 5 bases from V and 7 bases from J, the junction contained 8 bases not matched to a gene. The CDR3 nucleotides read TGTGCCAGCAGCCTCCGGACTAGCGGGAGTATTAATGAGCAGTTCTTC. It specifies CASSLRTSGSINEQFF.

The CDR3 nucleotides read TGTGCCAGCAGCGTAGGTGCCGGGACTAGCGGCTACAATGAGCAGTTCTTC. Protein: CASSVGAGTSGYNEQFF. The chain couples TRBV9 to TRBJ2-1; 11 bases line up with TRBD2. This CDR3 comprises 17 residues. Germline V gives CDR1 SGDLS, CDR2 YYNGEE. J lost 3 bases, V lost 0 bases, and 5 bases had no gene match.

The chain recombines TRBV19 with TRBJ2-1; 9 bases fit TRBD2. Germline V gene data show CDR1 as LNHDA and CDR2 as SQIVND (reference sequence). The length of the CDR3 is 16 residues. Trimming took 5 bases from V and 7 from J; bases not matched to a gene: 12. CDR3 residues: CASSGLAGGPRNEQFF. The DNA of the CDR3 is TGTGCCAGTAGTGGGCTTGCGGGAGGGCCCAGGAATGAGCAGTTCTTC.

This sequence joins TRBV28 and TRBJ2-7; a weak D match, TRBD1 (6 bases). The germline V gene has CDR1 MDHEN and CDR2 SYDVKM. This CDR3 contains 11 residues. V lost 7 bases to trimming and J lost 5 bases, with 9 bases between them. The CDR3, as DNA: TGTGCCAGCACTACAGGGAACGAGCAGTACTTC. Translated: CASTTGNEQYF.

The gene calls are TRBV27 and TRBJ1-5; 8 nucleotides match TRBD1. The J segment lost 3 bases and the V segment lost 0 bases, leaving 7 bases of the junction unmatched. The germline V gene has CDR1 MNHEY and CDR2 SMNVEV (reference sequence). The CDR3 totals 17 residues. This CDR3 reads CASSLSQQGVYNQPQHF. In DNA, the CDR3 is TGTGCCAGCAGTTTATCCCAACAGGGGGTATACAATCAGCCCCAGCATTTT.

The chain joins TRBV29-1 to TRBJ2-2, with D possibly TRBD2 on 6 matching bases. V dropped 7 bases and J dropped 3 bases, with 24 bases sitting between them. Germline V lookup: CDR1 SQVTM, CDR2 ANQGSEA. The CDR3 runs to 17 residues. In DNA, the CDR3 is TGCAGCGGGAGCTGGCGGGACGTCCCCCGAGACACCGGGGAGCTGTTTTTT. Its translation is CSGSWRDVPRDTGELFF.

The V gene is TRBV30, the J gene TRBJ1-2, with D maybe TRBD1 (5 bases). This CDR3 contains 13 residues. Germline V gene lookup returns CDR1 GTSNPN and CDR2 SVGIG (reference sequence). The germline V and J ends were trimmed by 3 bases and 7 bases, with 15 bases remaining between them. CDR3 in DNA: TGTGCCTGGAGCCGAGGGGAGGGATTTGGCTACACCTTC. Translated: CAWSRGEGFGYTF.

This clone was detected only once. CDR3 sequence (DNA): TGTGCCTGGAGCCAGGGCCGCAATCAGCCCCAGCATTTT. The encoded protein is CAWSQGRNQPQHF. This chain connects TRBV30 to TRBJ1-5; a weak D match, TRBD1 (5 bases). This CDR3 has 13 residues. Germline V CDR1 and CDR2: GTSNPN, SVGIG (reference sequence). V shed 3 bases and J shed 2 bases, with 8 bases lying between them.

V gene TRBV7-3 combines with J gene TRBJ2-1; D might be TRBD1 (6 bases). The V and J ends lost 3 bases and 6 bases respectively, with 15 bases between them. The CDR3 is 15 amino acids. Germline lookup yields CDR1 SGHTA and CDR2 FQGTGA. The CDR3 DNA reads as TGTGCCAGCAGCTTGTTTGGGGACATAGGCAATGAGCAGTTCTTC. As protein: CASSLFGDIGNEQFF.

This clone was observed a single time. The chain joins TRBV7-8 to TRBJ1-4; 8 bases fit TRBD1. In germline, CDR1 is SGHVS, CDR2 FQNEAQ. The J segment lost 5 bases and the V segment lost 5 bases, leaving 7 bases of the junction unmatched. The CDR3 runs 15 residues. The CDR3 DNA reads TGTGCCAGCAGCGGAGGGACAGGACAGAATGAAAAACTGTTTTTT. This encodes CASSGGTGQNEKLFF.

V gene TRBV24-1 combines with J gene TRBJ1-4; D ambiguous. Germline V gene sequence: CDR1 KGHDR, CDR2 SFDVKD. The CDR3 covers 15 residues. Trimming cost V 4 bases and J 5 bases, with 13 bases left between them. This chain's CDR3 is CATSDPRRENEKLFF. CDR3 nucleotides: TGTGCCACCAGTGACCCTCGCCGGGAGAATGAAAAACTGTTTTTT.

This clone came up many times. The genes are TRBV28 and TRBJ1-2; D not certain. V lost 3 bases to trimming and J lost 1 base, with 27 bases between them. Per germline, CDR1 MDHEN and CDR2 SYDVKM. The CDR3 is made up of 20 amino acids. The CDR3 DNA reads TGTGCCAGCAGTTTTGTGGGGAGGTCCGCCCAACGACCCAATAACTATGGCTACACCTTC. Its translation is CASSFVGRSAQRPNNYGYTF.

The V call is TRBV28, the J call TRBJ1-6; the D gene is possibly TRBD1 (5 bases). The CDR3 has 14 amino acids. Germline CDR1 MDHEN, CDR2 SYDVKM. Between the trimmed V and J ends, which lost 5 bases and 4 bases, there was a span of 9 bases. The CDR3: CASSPRQYNSPLHF. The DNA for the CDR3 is TGTGCCAGCAGTCCCCGACAGTATAATTCACCCCTCCACTTT. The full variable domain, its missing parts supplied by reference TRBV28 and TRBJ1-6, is DVKVTQSSRYLVKRTGEKVFLECVQDMDHENMFWYRQDPGLGLRLIYFSYDVKMKEKGDIPEGYSVSREKKERFSLILESASTNQTSMYLCASSPRQYNSPLHFGNGTRLTVT.

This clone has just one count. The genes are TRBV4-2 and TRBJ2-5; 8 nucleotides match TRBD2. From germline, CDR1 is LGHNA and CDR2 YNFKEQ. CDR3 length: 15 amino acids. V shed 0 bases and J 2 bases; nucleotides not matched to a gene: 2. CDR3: CASSQEGGRQETQYF. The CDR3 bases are TGTGCCAGCAGCCAAGAAGGCGGGAGGCAAGAGACCCAGTACTTC.

The CDR3 here is CAWSGQENSPLHF. In DNA, the CDR3 is TGTGCCTGGAGTGGACAGGAGAATTCACCCCTCCACTTT. The V and J genes are TRBV30 and TRBJ1-6, with D possibly being TRBD1 (6 bases). CDR3 length: 13 amino acids. Trimming pared 1 base from V and 7 bases from J, leaving 8 bases between. In germline, CDR1 is GTSNPN, CDR2 SVGIG (reference sequence).

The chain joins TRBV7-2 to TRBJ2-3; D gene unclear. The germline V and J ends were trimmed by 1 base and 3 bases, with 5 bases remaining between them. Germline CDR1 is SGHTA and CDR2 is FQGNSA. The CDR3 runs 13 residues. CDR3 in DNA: TGTGCCAGCAGCTTAGGGCCAACAGATACGCAGTATTTT. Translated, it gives CASSLGPTDTQYF.

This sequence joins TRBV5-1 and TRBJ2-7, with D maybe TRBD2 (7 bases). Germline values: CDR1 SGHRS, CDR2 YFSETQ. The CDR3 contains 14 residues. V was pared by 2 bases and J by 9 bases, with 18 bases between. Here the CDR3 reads CASSFAGAGGLQYF. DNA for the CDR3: TGCGCCAGCAGCTTCGCGGGGGCCGGCGGTCTGCAGTACTTC.